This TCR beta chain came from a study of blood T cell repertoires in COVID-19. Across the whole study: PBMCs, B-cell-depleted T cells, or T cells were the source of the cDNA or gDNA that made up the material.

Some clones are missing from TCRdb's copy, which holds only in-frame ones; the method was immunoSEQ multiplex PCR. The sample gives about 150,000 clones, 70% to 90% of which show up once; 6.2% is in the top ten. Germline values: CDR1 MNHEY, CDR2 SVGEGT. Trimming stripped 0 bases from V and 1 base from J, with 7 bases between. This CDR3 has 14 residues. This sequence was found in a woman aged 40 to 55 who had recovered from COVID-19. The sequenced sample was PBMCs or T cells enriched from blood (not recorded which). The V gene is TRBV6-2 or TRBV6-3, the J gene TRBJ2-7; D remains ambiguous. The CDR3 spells CASSYSTVSYEQYF. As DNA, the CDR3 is TGTGCCAGCAGTTACTCGACTGTATCCTACGAGCAGTACTTC.